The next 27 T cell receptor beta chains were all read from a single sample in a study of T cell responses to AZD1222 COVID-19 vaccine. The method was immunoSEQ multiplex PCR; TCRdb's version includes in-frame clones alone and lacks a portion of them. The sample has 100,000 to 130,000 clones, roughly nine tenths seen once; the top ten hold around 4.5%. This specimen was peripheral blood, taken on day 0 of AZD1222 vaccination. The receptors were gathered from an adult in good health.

CDR3 region: CASSYSGQVLDGYTF. CDR3 bases: TGTGCCAGCAGTTACTCTGGACAGGTCCTGGATGGCTACACCTTC. The chain carries TRBV6-6 and TRBJ1-2; TRBD1 agrees at 7 bases. Germline assignment: CDR1 MNHNY and CDR2 SVGAGI (reference sequence). The CDR3 sequence is 15 residues long. The J segment lost 6 bases and the V segment lost 0 bases, leaving 7 bases of the junction unmatched.

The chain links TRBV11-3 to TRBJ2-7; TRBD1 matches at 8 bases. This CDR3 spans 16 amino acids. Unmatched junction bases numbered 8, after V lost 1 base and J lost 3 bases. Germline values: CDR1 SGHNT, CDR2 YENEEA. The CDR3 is CASSLVWGQVGYEQYF. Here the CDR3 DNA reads TGTGCCAGCAGCTTAGTTTGGGGACAGGTGGGCTACGAGCAGTACTTC.

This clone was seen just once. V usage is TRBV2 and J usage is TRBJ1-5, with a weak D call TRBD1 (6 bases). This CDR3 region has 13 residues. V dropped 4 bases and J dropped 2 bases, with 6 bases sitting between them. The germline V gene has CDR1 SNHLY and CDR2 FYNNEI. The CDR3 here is CASSGQGNQPQHF. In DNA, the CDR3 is TGTGCCAGCAGTGGACAGGGCAATCAGCCCCAGCATTTT.

This CDR3 is CASSIGAKEGGYTF. CDR3 nucleotide sequence: TGTGCCAGTAGTATAGGGGCCAAGGAAGGAGGCTACACCTTC. This chain uses TRBV19 with TRBJ1-2, with D unresolved. V was shortened by 1 base and J by 8 bases, with 14 bases between the two germline ends. This CDR3 has 14 amino acids. CDR1 and CDR2 from the germline V gene are LNHDA and SQIVND (reference sequence).

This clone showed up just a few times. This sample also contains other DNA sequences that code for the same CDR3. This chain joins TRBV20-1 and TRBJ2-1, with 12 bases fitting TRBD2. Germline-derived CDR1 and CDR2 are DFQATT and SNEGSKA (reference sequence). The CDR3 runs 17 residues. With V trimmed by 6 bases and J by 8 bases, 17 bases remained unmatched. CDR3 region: CSASPTSGSIESYEQFF. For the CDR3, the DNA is TGCAGTGCCAGTCCGACTAGCGGGAGTATTGAATCTTATGAGCAGTTCTTC.

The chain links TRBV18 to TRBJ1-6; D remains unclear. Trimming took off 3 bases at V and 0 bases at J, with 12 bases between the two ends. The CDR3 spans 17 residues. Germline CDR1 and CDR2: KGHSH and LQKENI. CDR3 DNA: TGTGCCAGCTCACCGGAGTTAGTTCGCTCCTATAATTCACCCCTCCACTTT. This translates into CASSPELVRSYNSPLHF. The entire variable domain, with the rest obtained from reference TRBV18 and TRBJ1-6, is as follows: NAGVMQNPRHLVRRRGQEARLRCSPMKGHSHVYWYRQLPEEGLKFMVYLQKENIIDESGMPKERFSAEFPKEGPSILRIQQVVRGDSAAYFCASSPELVRSYNSPLHFGNGTRLTVT.

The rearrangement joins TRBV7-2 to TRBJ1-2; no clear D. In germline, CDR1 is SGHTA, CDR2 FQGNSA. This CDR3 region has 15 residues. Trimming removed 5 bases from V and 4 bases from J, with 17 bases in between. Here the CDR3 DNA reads TGTGCCAGCAGCCCGACGTCTTCTGAAATCTATGGCTACACCTTC. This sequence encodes CASSPTSSEIYGYTF.

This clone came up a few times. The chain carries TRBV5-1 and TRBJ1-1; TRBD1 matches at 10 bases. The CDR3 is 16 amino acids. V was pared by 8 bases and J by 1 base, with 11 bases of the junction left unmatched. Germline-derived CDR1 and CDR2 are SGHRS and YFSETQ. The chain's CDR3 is CASFSGTGDGNTEAFF. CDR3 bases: TGCGCCAGTTTTTCCGGGACAGGGGACGGGAACACTGAAGCTTTCTTT. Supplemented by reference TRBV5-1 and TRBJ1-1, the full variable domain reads KAGVTQTPRYLIKTRGQQVTLSCSPISGHRSVSWYQQTPGQGLQFLFEYFSETQRNKGNFPGRFSGRQFSNSRSEMNVSTLELGDSALYLCASFSGTGDGNTEAFFGQGTRLTVV.

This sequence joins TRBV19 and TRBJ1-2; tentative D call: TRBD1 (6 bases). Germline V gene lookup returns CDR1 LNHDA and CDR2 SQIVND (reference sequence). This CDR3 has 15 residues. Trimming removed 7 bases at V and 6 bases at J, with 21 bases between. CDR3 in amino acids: CASKSPYLDRNGYTF. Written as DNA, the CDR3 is TGTGCCAGTAAATCACCTTATCTGGACAGAAATGGCTACACCTTC.

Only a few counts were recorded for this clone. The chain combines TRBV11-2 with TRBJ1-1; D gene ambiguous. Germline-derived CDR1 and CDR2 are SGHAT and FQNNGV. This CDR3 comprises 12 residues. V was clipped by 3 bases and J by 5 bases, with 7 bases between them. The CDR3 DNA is TGTGCCAGCAGCTTTGCAGTAACTGAAGCTTTCTTT. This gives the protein CASSFAVTEAFF.

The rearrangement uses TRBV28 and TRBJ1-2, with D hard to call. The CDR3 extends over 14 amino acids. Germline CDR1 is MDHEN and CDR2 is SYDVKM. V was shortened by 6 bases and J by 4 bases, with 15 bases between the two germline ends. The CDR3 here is CASRASRGFYGYTF. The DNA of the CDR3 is TGTGCCAGCAGGGCCTCACGAGGGTTCTATGGCTACACCTTC.

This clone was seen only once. Here the CDR3 DNA reads TGTGCCTGGAGTGTCGGGAGTCCTAACTATGGCTACACCTTC. Protein: CAWSVGSPNYGYTF. The rearrangement uses TRBV30 and TRBJ1-2; D remains ambiguous. Germline CDR1 and CDR2: GTSNPN and SVGIG (reference sequence). This CDR3 spans 14 amino acids. Trimming took 0 bases from V and 0 from J, leaving 8 bases between them.

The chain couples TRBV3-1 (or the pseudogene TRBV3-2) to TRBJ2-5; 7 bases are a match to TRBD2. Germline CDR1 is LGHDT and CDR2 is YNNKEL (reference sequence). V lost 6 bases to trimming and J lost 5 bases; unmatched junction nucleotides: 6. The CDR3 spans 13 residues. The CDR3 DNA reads TGTGCCAGCAGTCGGAGCGGGGAGGAGACCCAGTACTTC. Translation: CASSRSGEETQYF.

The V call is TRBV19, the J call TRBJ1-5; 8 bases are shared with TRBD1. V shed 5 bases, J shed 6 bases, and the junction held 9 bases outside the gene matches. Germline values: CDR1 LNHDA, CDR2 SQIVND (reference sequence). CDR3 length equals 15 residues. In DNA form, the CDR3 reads TGTGCCAGTAGTGGGGACAGGCGGGCTTCTCAGCCCCAGCATTTT. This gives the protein CASSGDRRASQPQHF.

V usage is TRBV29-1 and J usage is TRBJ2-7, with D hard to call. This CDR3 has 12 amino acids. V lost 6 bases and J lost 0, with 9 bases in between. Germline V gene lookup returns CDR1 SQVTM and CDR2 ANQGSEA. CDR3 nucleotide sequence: TGCAGCGTCCGGCTCTTCTCCTACGAGCAGTACTTC. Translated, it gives CSVRLFSYEQYF.

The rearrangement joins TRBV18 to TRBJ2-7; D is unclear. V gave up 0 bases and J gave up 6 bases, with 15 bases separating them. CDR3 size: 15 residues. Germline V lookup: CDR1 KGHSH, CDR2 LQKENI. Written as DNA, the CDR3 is TGTGCCAGCTCACCACCGTCGGCTCGGGCTCGCGAGCAGTACTTC. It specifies CASSPPSARAREQYF.

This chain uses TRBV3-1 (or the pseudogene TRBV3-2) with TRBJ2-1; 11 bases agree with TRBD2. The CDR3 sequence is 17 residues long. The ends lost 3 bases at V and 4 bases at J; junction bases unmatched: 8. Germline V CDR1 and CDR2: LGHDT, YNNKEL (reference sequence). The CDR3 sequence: CASSQGPSGRQYNEQFF. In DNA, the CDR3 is TGTGCCAGCAGCCAGGGCCCTAGCGGGAGGCAGTACAATGAGCAGTTCTTC.

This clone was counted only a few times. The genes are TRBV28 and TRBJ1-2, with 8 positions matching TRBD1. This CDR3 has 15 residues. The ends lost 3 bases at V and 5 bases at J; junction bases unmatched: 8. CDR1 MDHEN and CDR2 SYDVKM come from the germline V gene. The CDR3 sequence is CASSLPGTGSYGYTF. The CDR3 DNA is TGTGCCAGCAGTTTGCCTGGGACAGGCAGTTATGGCTACACCTTC.

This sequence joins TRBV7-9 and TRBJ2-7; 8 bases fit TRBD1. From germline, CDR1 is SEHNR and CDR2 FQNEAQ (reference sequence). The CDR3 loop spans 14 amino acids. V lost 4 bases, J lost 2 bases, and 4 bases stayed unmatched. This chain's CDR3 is CASSSDRGTYEQYF. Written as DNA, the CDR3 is TGTGCCAGCAGCTCCGACAGGGGTACCTACGAGCAGTACTTC.

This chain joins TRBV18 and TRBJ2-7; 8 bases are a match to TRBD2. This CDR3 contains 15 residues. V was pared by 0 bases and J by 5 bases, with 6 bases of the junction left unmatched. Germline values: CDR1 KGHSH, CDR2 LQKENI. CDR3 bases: TGTGCCAGCTCACCACCGTGGCGGGGGGCCAACGAGCAGTACTTC. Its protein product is CASSPPWRGANEQYF.

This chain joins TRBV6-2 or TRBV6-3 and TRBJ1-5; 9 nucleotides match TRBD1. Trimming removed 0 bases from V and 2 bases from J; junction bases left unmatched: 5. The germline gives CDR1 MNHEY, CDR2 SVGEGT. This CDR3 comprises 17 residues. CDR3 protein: CASSYSRTGEGNQPQHF. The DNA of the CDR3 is TGTGCCAGCAGTTACTCGAGGACAGGGGAGGGCAATCAGCCCCAGCATTTT.

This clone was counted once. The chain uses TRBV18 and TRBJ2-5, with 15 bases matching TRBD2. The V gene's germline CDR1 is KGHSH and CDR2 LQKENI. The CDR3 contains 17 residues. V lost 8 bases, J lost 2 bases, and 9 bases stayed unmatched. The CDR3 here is CASARTSGRGLQETQYF. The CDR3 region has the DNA TGTGCCAGCGCCAGGACTAGCGGGAGGGGTCTACAAGAGACCCAGTACTTC.

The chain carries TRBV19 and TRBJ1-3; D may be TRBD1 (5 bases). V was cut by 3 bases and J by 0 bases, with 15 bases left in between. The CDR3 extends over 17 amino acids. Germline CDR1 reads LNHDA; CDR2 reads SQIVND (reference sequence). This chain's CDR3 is CASSIRRQGLSGNTIYF. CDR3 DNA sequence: TGTGCCAGTAGTATCCGGCGGCAGGGTCTCTCTGGAAACACCATATATTTT.

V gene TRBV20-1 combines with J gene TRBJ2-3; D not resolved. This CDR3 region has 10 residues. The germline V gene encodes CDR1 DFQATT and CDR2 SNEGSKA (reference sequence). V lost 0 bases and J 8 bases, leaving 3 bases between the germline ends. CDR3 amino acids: CSARDGTQYF. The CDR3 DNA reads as TGCAGTGCTAGAGATGGTACGCAGTATTTT.

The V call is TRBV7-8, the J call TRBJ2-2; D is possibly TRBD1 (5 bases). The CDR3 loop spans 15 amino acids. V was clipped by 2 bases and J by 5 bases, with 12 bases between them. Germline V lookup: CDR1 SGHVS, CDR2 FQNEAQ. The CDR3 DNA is TGTGCCAGCAGCTTATTAAAGGGGTCGACCGGGGAGCTGTTTTTT. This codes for CASSLLKGSTGELFF.

CDR3 nucleotide sequence: TGTGCCAGCAGCTTAATATCGGCGGGAGGGGGGATCGAGCAGTACTTC. Protein sequence: CASSLISAGGGIEQYF. The chain recombines TRBV7-2 with TRBJ2-7, with 9 bases identical to TRBD2. This CDR3 is 16 amino acids long. Germline V gene lookup returns CDR1 SGHTA and CDR2 FQGNSA. Germline trimming cut 2 bases from V and 6 bases from J; bases unmatched to any gene: 11.

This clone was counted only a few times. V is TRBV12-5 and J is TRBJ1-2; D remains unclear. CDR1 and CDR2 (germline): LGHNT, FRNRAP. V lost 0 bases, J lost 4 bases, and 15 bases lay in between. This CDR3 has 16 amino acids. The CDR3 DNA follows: TGTGCTAGTGGTTTGGTATCGGGAGTGGAGGGCTATGGCTACACCTTC. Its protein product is CASGLVSGVEGYGYTF.